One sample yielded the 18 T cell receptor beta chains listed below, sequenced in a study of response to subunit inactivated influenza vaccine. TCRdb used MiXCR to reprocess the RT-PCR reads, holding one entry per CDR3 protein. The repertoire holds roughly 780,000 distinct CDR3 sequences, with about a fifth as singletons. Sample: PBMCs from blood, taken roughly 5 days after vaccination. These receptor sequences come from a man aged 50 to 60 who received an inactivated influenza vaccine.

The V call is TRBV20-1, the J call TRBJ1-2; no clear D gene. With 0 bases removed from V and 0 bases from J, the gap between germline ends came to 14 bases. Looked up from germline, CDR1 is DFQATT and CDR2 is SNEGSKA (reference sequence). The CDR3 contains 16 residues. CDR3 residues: CSARDLNPIANYGYTF. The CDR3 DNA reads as TGCAGTGCTAGAGATCTCAACCCCATAGCTAACTATGGCTACACCTTC.

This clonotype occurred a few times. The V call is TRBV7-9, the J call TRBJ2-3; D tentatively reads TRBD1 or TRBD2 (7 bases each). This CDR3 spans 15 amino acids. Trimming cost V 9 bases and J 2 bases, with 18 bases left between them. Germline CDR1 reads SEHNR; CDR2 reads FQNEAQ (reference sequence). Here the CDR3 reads CARGGGDANTDTQYF. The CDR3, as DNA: TGTGCCAGGGGAGGGGGCGACGCGAACACAGATACGCAGTATTTT. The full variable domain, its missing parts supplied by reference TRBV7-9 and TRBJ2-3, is DTGVSQNPRHKITKRGQNVTFRCDPISEHNRLYWYRQTLGQGPEFLTYFQNEAQLEKSRLLSDRFSAERPKGSFSTLEIQRTEQGDSAMYLCARGGGDANTDTQYFGPGTRLTVL.

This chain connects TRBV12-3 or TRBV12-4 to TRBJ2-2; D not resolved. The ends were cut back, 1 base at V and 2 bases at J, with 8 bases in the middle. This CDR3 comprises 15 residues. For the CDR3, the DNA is TGTGCCAGCAGTTTAGATCTCAGTAACACCGGGGAGCTGTTTTTT. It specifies CASSLDLSNTGELFF.

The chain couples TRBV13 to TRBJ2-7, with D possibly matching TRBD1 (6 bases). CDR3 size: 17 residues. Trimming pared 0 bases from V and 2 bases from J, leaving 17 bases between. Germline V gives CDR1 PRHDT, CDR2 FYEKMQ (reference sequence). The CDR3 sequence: CASSLGAQGITPYEQYF. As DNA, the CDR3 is TGTGCCAGCAGCTTAGGAGCTCAGGGGATTACCCCCTACGAGCAGTACTTC.

The CDR3 protein is CASSLGPGGSYEQYF. CDR3 nucleotide sequence: TGTGCCAGCAGTTTAGGTCCAGGGGGGTCCTACGAGCAGTACTTC. This chain uses TRBV12-3 or TRBV12-4 with TRBJ2-7; tentative D call: TRBD1 (7 bases). This CDR3 is built from 15 residues. Deletions cut 1 base from V and 1 base from J, with 11 bases between.

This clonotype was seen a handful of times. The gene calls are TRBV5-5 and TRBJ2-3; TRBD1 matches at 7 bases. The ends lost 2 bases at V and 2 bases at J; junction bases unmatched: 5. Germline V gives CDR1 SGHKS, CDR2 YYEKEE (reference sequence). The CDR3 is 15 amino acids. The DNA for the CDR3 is TGTGCCAGCAGCTTCCGGGACAGCTACACAGATACGCAGTATTTT. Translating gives CASSFRDSYTDTQYF. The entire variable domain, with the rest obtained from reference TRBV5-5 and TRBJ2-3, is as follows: DAGVTQSPTHLIKTRGQQVTLRCSPISGHKSVSWYQQVLGQGPQFIFQYYEKEERGRGNFPDRFSARQFPNYSSELNVNALLLGDSALYLCASSFRDSYTDTQYFGPGTRLTVL.

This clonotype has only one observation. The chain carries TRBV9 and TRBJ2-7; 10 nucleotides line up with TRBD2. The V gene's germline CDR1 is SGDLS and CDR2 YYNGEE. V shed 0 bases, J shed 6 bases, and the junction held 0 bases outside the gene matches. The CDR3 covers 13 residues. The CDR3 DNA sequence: TGTGCCAGCAGCGTAGGGACTAGCGGCGAGCAGTACTTC. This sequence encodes CASSVGTSGEQYF. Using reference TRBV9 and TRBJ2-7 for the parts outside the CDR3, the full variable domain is DSGVTQTPKHLITATGQRVTLRCSPRSGDLSVYWYQQSLDQGLQFLIQYYNGEERAKGNILERFSAQQFPDLHSELNLSSLELGDSALYFCASSVGTSGEQYFGPGTRLTVT.

The CDR3 nucleotides are TGCAGTGCTAGAGGACTAGCGCTTACCTACGAGCAGTACTTC. Protein product: CSARGLALTYEQYF. The chain employs TRBV20-1 and TRBJ2-7, with 8 positions matching TRBD2. V lost 1 base, J lost 2 bases, and 4 bases stayed unmatched. Looked up from germline, CDR1 is DFQATT and CDR2 is SNEGSKA (reference sequence). CDR3 length equals 14 residues.

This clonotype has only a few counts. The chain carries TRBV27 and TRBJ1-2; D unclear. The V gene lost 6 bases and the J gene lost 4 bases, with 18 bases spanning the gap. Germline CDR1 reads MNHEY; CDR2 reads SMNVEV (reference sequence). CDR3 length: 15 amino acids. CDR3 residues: CASSPPRASGYGYTF. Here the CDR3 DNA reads TGTGCCAGCAGCCCTCCACGGGCTTCGGGCTATGGCTACACCTTC.

Here the CDR3 DNA reads TGTGCCAGCAGTTACTCGAAACCTAGCGGGAGGGTAACCTACGAGCAGTACTTC. Translation: CASSYSKPSGRVTYEQYF. The rearrangement joins TRBV6-5 to TRBJ2-7, with 12 bases identical to TRBD2. The V gene end was trimmed by 0 bases and the J gene end by 2 bases; junction bases not matched to a gene: 8. The CDR3 has 18 residues. The germline V gene encodes CDR1 MNHEY and CDR2 SVGAGI.

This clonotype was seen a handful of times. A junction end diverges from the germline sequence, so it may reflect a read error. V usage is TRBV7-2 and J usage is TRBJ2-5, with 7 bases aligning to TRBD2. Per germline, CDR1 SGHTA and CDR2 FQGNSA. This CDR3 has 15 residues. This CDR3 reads CASSLDTSASRPPDF. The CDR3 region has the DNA TGTGCCAGCAGCTTAGATACTAGCGCCTCCAGACCGCCCGACTTC.

CDR3 sequence (DNA): TGCAGCGTTGCAGGGGTCACTGAAGCTTTCTTT. Protein: CSVAGVTEAFF. The chain is built from TRBV29-1 and TRBJ1-1; possible D gene TRBD1, 6 bases. Germline V gene lookup returns CDR1 SQVTM and CDR2 ANQGSEA. The CDR3 is 11 amino acids. V lost 4 bases and J lost 4, with 7 bases in between.

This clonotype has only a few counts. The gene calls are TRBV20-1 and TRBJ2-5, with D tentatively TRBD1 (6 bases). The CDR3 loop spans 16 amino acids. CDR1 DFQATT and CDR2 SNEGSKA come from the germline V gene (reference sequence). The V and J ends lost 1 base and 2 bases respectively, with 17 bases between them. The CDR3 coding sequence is TGCAGTGCTAGAGCCTCAGGACAGCGGATTCAAGAGACCCAGTACTTC. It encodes CSARASGQRIQETQYF.

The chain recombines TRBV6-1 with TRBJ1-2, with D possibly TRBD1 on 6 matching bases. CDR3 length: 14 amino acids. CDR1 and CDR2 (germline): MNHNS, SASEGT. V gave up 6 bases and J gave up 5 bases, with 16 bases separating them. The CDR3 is CASRKPTGYYGYTF. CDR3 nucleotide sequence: TGTGCCAGCAGGAAACCTACAGGGTATTATGGCTACACCTTC.

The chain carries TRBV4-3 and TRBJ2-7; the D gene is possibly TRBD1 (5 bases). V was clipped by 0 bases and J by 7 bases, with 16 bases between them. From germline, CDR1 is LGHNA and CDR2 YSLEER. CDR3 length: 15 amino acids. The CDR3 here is CASSQDTTGLWEQYF. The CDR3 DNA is TGCGCCAGCAGCCAAGATACCACAGGCCTCTGGGAGCAGTACTTC.

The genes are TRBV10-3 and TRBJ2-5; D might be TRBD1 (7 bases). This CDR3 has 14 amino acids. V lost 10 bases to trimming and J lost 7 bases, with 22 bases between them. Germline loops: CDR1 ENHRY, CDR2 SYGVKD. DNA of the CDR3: TGTGCCACCGTACCTCAGACAGGGCGGGGGACCCAGTACTTC. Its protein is CATVPQTGRGTQYF.

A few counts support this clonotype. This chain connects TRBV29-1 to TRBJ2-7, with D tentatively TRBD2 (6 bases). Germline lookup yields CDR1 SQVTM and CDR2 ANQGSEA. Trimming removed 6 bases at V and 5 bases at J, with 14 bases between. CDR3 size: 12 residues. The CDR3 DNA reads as TGCAGCGTACGAGGGGACTTTAACGAGCAGTACTTC. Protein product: CSVRGDFNEQYF.

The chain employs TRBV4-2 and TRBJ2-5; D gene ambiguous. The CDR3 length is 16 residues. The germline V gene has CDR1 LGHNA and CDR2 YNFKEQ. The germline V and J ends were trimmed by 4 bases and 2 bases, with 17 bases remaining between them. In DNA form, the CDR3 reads TGTGCCAGCAGCCCAAGTTGGCGGCCCGTACAAGAGACCCAGTACTTC. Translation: CASSPSWRPVQETQYF.